The 4 T cell receptor beta chains reported below all come from one sample, sequenced in a study of graft-versus-host responses after intestinal transplantation. Antigens of these TCRs are unknown. Sequencing was performed with immunoSEQ multiplex PCR; in TCRdb, only in-frame clones are kept and a portion is missing. The repertoire consists of approximately 97,000 clones, with 91% occurring once and the leading ten covering 0.18%. Material: unstimulated CD4+ T cells sorted from spleen or lymph node cells, obtained before transplant. The receptors were sampled from a human donor who was the organ donor for an intestinal transplant.

The CDR3 DNA sequence: TGTGCCAGCAGAACAGGGTTTTCTTGGGAGACCCAGTACTTC. This codes for CASRTGFSWETQYF. The chain uses TRBV6-1 and TRBJ2-5; possible D gene TRBD1, 6 bases. The length of the CDR3 is 14 residues. The V end was cut by 6 bases, the J end by 5 bases, with 16 bases between. The germline V gene has CDR1 MNHNS and CDR2 SASEGT.

The chain links TRBV19 to TRBJ2-5; TRBD2 matches 7 bases. The junction had 3 bases not matched to a gene; V was cut back by 5 bases and J by 0 bases. The CDR3 totals 14 residues. The germline V gene encodes CDR1 LNHDA and CDR2 SQIVND (reference sequence). DNA of the CDR3: TGTGCCAGTAGTGAACTAGCGAACCAAGAGACCCAGTACTTC. As protein: CASSELANQETQYF.

The chain has TRBV10-3 and TRBJ2-7; a possible D gene is TRBD2 (5 bases). The germline V gene encodes CDR1 ENHRY and CDR2 SYGVKD. V lost 3 bases and J 6 bases, leaving 6 bases between the germline ends. The CDR3 length is 11 residues. The CDR3 loop is CAISEGGEQYF. CDR3 DNA: TGTGCCATCAGTGAAGGAGGCGAGCAGTACTTC.

This sequence joins TRBV6-1 and TRBJ1-1; TRBD1 aligns across 9 bases. The CDR3 sequence is 16 residues long. Germline V gene sequence: CDR1 MNHNS, CDR2 SASEGT. Trimming at V came to 3 bases and at J to 2 bases, leaving 7 bases not matched to a gene. DNA of the CDR3: TGTGCCAGCAGTGACCCTGGGGACAGGGTAAACACTGAAGCTTTCTTT. It specifies CASSDPGDRVNTEAFF.